Here is one T cell receptor beta chain with its context. CDR3 length: 14 residues. The V and J ends lost 5 bases and 2 bases respectively, with 13 bases between them. CDR1 SGHTA and CDR2 FQGNSA come from the germline V gene. The data were obtained in a study of T-cell reconstitution after alpha-beta-depleted transplantation in children. Unique molecular identifiers were used in preparing the TCRbeta library. One entry per CDR3 protein, called by TCRdb with MiXCR from the PCR reads. The sample yields some 500,000 distinct CDR3 sequences, about 30% seen once. Sample: PBMCs from the stem cell graft donor, taken from the stem cell graft. The chain couples TRBV7-2 to TRBJ2-7; TRBD2 might be the D (5 bases). The origin of this receptor is a human donor who donated a stem cell graft to a child with aplastic anemia. The CDR3 is CASSPSGRPYEQYF. In DNA, the CDR3 is TGTGCCAGCAGCCCGAGCGGAAGACCCTACGAGCAGTACTTC.